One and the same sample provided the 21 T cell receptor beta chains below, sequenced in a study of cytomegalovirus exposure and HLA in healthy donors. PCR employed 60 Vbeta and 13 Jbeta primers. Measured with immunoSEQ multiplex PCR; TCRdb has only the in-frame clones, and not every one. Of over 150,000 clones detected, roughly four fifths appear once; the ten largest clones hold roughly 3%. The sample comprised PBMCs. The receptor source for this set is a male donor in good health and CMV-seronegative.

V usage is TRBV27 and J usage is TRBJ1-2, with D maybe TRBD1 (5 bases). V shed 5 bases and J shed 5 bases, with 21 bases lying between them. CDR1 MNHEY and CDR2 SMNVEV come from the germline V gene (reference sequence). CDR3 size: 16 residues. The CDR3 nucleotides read TGTGCCAGCAGTCCGTCTATTGCCGGGGGTGTGTATGGCTACACCTTC. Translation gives CASSPSIAGGVYGYTF.

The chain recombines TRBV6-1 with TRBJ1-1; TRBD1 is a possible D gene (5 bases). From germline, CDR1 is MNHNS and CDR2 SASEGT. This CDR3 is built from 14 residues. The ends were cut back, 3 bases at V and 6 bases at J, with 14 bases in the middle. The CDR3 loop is CASSDPGRVSEAFF. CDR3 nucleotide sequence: TGTGCCAGCAGTGATCCCGGCAGGGTGTCTGAAGCTTTCTTT.

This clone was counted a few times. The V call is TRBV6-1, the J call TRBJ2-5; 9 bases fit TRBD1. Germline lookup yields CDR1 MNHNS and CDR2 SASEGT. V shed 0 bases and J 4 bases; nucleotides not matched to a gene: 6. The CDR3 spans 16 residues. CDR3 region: CASSEAMSGQGETQYF. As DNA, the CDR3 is TGTGCCAGCAGTGAAGCTATGTCGGGACAGGGAGAGACCCAGTACTTC.

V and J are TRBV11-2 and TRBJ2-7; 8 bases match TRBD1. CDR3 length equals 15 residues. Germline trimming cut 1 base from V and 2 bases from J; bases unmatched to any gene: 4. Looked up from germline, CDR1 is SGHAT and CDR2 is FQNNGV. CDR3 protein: CASSLGTGPAYEQYF. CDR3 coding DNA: TGTGCCAGCAGCTTAGGGACAGGGCCAGCCTACGAGCAGTACTTC.

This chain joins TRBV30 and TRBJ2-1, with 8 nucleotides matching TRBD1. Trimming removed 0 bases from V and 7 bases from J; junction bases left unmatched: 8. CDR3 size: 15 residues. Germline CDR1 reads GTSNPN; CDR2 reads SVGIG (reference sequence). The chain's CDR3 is CAWSVLDRVGNEQFF. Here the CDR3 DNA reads TGTGCCTGGAGTGTATTGGACAGGGTTGGGAATGAGCAGTTCTTC.

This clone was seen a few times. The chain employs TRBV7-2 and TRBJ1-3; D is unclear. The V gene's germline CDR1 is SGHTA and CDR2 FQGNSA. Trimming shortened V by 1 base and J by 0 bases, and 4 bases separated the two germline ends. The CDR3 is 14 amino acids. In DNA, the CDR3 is TGTGCCAGCAGCTTAGGTCTCTCTGGAAACACCATATATTTT. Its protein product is CASSLGLSGNTIYF.

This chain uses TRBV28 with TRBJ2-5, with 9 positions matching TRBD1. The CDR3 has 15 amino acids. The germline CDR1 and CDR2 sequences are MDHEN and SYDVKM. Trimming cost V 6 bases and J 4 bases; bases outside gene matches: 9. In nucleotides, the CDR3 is TGTGCCAGCAGCTTCACAGGGGGCGGAGGAGAGACCCAGTACTTC. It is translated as CASSFTGGGGETQYF.

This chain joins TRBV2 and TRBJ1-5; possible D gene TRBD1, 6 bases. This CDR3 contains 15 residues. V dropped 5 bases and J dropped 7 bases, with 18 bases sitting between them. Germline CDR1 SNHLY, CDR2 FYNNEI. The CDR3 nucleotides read TGTGCCAGCAGTATGCGACAGGCCCAGGGGCAGCCCCAGCATTTT. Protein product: CASSMRQAQGQPQHF.

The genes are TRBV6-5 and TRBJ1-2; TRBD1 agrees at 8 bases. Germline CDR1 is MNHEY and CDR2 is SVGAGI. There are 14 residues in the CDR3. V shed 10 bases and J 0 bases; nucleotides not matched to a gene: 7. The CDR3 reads CATMGQETNYGYTF. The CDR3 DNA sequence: TGTGCCACCATGGGACAGGAGACTAACTATGGCTACACCTTC.

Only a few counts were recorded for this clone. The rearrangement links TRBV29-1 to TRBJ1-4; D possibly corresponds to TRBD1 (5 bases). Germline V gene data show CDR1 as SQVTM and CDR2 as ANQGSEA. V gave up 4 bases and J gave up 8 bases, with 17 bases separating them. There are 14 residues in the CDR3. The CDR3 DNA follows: TGCAGCGTTGCCCTCGGGGGAATTAGGGAAAAACTGTTTTTT. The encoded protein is CSVALGGIREKLFF.

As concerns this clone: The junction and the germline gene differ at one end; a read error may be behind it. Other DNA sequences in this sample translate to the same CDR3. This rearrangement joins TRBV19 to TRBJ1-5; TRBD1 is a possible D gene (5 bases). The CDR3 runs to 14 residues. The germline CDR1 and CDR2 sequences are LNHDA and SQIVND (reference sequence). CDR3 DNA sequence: TGTGCCAGTAGTATTGGGGGGAGCAATCAGCCCCAGCATTTC. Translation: CASSIGGSNQPQHF.

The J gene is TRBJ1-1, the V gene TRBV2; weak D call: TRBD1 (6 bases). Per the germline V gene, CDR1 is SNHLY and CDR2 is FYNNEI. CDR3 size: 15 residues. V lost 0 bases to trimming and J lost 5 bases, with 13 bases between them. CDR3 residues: CASSEARQVGTEAFF. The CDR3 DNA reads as TGTGCCAGCAGTGAAGCGCGACAGGTGGGGACTGAAGCTTTCTTT.

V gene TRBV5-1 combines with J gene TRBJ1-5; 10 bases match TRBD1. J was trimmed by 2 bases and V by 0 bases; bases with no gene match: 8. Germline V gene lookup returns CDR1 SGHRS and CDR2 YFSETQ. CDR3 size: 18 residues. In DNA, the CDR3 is TGCGCCAGCAGCTTGGGATCCACCGGGACAGGGGGCAATCAGCCCCAGCATTTT. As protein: CASSLGSTGTGGNQPQHF.

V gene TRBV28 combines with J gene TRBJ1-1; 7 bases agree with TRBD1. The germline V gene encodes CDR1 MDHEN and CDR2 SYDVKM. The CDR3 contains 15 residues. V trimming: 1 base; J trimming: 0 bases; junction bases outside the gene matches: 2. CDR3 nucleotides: TGTGCCAGCAGTTTATACAGGGGCTTGAACACTGAAGCTTTCTTT. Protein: CASSLYRGLNTEAFF.

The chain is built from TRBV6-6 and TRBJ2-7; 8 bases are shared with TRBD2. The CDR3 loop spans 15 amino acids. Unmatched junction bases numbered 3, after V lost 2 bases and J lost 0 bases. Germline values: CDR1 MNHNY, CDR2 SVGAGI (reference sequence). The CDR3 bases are TGTGCCAGCAGTTACCCGGGGGGGACCTCCTACGAGCAGTACTTC. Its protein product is CASSYPGGTSYEQYF.

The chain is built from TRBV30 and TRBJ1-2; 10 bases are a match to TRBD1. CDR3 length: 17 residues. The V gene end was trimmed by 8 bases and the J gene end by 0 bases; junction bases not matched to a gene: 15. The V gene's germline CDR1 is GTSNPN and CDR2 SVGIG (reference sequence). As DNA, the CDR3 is TGTGCCAGCCATAGCGGGACAGGGGTAGATGCTAACTATGGCTACACCTTC. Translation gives CASHSGTGVDANYGYTF.

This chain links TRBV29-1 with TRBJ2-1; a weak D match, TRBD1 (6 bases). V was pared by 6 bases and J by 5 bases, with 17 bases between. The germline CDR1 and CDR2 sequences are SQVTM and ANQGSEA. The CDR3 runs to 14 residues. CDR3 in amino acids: CSVGPGHANNEQFF. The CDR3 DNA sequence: TGCAGCGTAGGTCCGGGACACGCGAACAATGAGCAGTTCTTC.

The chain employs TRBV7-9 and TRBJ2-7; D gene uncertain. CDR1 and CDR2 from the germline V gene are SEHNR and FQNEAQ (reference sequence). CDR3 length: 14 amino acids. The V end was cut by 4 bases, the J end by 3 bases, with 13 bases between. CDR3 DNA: TGTGCCAGCAGCTCTTTCCGCGGCAGCTACGAGCAGTACTTC. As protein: CASSSFRGSYEQYF.

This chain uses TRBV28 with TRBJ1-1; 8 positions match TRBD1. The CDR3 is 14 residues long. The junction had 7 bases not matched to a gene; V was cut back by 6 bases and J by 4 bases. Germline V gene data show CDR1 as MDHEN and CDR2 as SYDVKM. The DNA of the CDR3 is TGTGCCAGCAGCCCAGGGGGCGGGAGCACTGAAGCTTTCTTT. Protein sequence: CASSPGGGSTEAFF.

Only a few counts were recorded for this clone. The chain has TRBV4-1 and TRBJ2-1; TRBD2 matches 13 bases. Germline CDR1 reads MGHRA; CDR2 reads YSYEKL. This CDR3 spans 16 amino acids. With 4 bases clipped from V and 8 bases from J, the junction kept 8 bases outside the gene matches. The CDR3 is CASSLRTSGSSDEQFF. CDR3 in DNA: TGCGCCAGCAGCCTCCGGACTAGCGGGAGTTCGGATGAGCAGTTCTTC.

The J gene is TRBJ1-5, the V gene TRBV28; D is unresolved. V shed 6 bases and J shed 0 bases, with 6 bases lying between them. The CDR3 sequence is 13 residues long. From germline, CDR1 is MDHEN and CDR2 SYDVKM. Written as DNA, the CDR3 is TGTGCCAGCAGGCCGGGTAGCAATCAGCCCCAGCATTTT. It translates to CASRPGSNQPQHF.